This T cell receptor (beta chain) appears in the sequencing data of a study of monozygotic twins with inflammatory bowel disease. TCRdb reprocessed the 5' RACE reads and stores each CDR3 protein as one record, lacking DNA. The sample totals 350,000 to 550,000 distinct CDR3 sequences. The CDR3 covers 13 residues. Germline V lookup: CDR1 KGHSH, CDR2 LQKENI. What was sequenced was blood. This chain joins TRBV18 and TRBJ1-2; TCRdb picks TRBD1, but there is no DNA to check that call. This receptor was taken from a human donor with ulcerative colitis or Crohn's disease, or a healthy co-twin of an affected twin (not recorded which). The CDR3 reads CASSPTGNYGYTF.